This T cell receptor (beta chain) was identified during a study of blood T cell repertoires in COVID-19. In the study overall: The United States, Italy and Spain were the sources of the acute and convalescent COVID-19 samples. Sources were T cells, B-cell-depleted T cells, or PBMCs; the material itself was cDNA or gDNA.

The CDR3 totals 17 residues. CDR1 and CDR2 (germline): KGHSH, LQKENI. Trimming took 6 bases from V and 1 from J; bases not matched to a gene: 10. Per the original methods: Researchers report that nucleated cell counts were estimated from reference gene primer amplification. Clones were sequenced by immunoSEQ multiplex PCR, and TCRdb holds only the in-frame ones, with some missing. V and J calls and clone size are those listed in that table; D and trimming were worked out from the DNA. The sample has approximately 200,000 clones, just under 90% seen once. Sequencing was carried out using peripheral blood. The source is a man aged 55 to 70 who had recovered from COVID-19. The V gene is TRBV18, the J gene TRBJ2-5, with 11 bases that match TRBD2. As DNA, the CDR3 is TGTGCCAGCTCGCCAACCCTAGCGGGGGGTTCCCAAGAGACCCAGTACTTC. Translation: CASSPTLAGGSQETQYF.